This record looks at one TCR beta chain sequence and its context. These data belong to a study of PD-L1 blockade in urothelial cancer. CDR3 length equals 15 residues. The V gene end was trimmed by 5 bases and the J gene end by 1 base; junction bases not matched to a gene: 7. Germline V CDR1 and CDR2: MNHEY, SMNVEV (reference sequence). Produced via immunoSEQ multiplex PCR; TCRdb's table is partial and in-frame only. The sample holds some 84,000 clones, approximately 90% seen once. Material: PBMCs, obtained around atezolizumab (anti-PD-L1) treatment. The chain carries TRBV27 and TRBJ1-2; 7 bases are shared with TRBD1. The sequence was collected from a woman aged 70 to 79 with urothelial cancer. The CDR3 DNA follows: TGTGCCAGCAGTACAAACAGGGGCTTTAACTATGGCTACACCTTC. Translation gives CASSTNRGFNYGYTF.